What follows are 30 T cell receptor beta chains derived from one specimen sequenced in a study of blood T cell repertoires in COVID-19. Here immunoSEQ multiplex PCR was the method, and the copy in TCRdb shows in-frame clones only, minus some. The table lists fewer than 85,000 clones, 60% to 75% of them singletons. Sequences were obtained from peripheral blood. Receptor source: a woman aged 70-85 years with acute or convalescent COVID-19.

The CDR3 here is CASGELAGGNEQFF. DNA for the CDR3: TGTGCCAGCGGAGAACTAGCGGGAGGGAATGAGCAGTTCTTC. This chain joins TRBV4-2 and TRBJ2-1, with TRBD2 matching 13 bases. The length of the CDR3 is 14 residues. Trimming at V came to 8 bases and at J to 7 bases, leaving 5 bases not matched to a gene. Germline CDR1 is LGHNA and CDR2 is YNFKEQ.

V usage is TRBV5-1 and J usage is TRBJ1-1, with a possible D match to TRBD1 (6 bases). CDR3 length: 15 residues. Germline V gene data show CDR1 as SGHRS and CDR2 as YFSETQ. V was pared by 1 base and J by 1 base, with 11 bases between. CDR3 loop: CASSLIKGENTEAFF. CDR3 sequence (DNA): TGCGCCAGCAGCTTGATCAAGGGGGAGAACACTGAAGCTTTCTTT.

The chain combines TRBV5-4 with TRBJ2-2; a weak D match, TRBD2 (6 bases). Germline CDR1 is SGHNT and CDR2 is YYREEE (reference sequence). The V gene lost 4 bases and the J gene lost 4 bases, with 17 bases spanning the gap. The CDR3 consists of 16 residues. The CDR3 DNA is TGTGCCAGCAGCCCTCGGGGCGGGGACCGCACCGGGGAGCTGTTTTTT. This encodes CASSPRGGDRTGELFF.

V usage is TRBV29-1 and J usage is TRBJ1-2; D unresolved. V shed 6 bases and J shed 0 bases, with 14 bases lying between them. The CDR3 is 14 amino acids. Per germline, CDR1 SQVTM and CDR2 ANQGSEA. The CDR3 here is CSVITPQANYGYTF. The DNA for the CDR3 is TGCAGCGTCATCACGCCACAAGCTAACTATGGCTACACCTTC.

CDR3 coding DNA: TGCAGCGTGGTGAGGAGGGATAAGAGGACCTATGGCTACACCTTC. It is translated as CSVVRRDKRTYGYTF. The rearrangement links TRBV29-1 to TRBJ1-2; D ambiguous. The ends were cut back, 6 bases at V and 4 bases at J, with 21 bases in the middle. This CDR3 is 15 amino acids long. Germline V lookup: CDR1 SQVTM, CDR2 ANQGSEA.

This clone has just one count. The CDR3 DNA reads as TGTGCCAGTCACAGGGGGAACAGCAATCAGCCCCAGCATTTT. Its translation: CASHRGNSNQPQHF. J is TRBJ1-5 and V is TRBV19; 8 bases are shared with TRBD1. The CDR3 is 14 amino acids. Trimming removed 8 bases from V and 1 base from J; junction bases left unmatched: 4. Germline V lookup: CDR1 LNHDA, CDR2 SQIVND (reference sequence).

This clone was detected once. The CDR3: CASSQVRTSDKQFF. The CDR3 DNA reads TGTGCCAGCAGCCAAGTCCGGACTAGTGATAAGCAGTTCTTC. The gene calls are TRBV3-1 (or the pseudogene TRBV3-2) and TRBJ2-1; 7 positions agree with TRBD2. Germline V gives CDR1 LGHDT, CDR2 YNNKEL (reference sequence). The CDR3 totals 14 residues. V dropped 1 base and J dropped 11; count of bases not matched to a gene: 8.

The genes are TRBV7-9 and TRBJ2-1, with D tentatively TRBD1 (6 bases). The CDR3 runs 16 residues. Germline V lookup: CDR1 SEHNR, CDR2 FQNEAQ (reference sequence). Deletions cut 1 base from V and 0 bases from J, with 10 bases between. For the CDR3, the DNA is TGTGCCAGCAGCTTAGGCGACAGGAGCTCCTACAATGAGCAGTTCTTC. As protein: CASSLGDRSSYNEQFF.

This clone has a handful of counts. The CDR3, as DNA: TGTGCCAGCAGCCCCCCGGGACAGGGGGCAGAGACCCAGTACTTC. It specifies CASSPPGQGAETQYF. This rearrangement joins TRBV28 to TRBJ2-5; 12 positions match TRBD1. The V gene's germline CDR1 is MDHEN and CDR2 SYDVKM. V trimming: 6 bases; J trimming: 4 bases; junction bases outside the gene matches: 6. This CDR3 has 15 amino acids.

This clone was seen only once. The V call is TRBV19, the J call TRBJ1-5, with D perhaps matching TRBD1 (5 bases). CDR1 is LNHDA and CDR2 is SQIVND in the germline V gene (reference sequence). The V end lost 7 bases, the J end lost 5 bases, and 15 bases lay between the germline ends. The CDR3 totals 14 residues. The CDR3 protein is CASTSRGTYQPQHF. The CDR3 DNA is TGTGCCAGTACCTCACGGGGGACGTATCAGCCCCAGCATTTT.

This chain connects TRBV4-2 to TRBJ1-2; TRBD1 agrees at 8 bases. The ends lost 0 bases at V and 6 bases at J; junction bases unmatched: 9. Germline CDR1 LGHNA, CDR2 YNFKEQ. The CDR3 totals 16 residues. The CDR3 nucleotides are TGTGCCAGCAGCCAAGAACGGACAGGGCAGTTTCATGGCTACACCTTC. Amino acids: CASSQERTGQFHGYTF.

The rearrangement joins TRBV3-1 (or the pseudogene TRBV3-2) to TRBJ2-7; D remains ambiguous. Germline V lookup: CDR1 LGHDT, CDR2 YNNKEL (reference sequence). V dropped 4 bases and J dropped 6 bases, with 10 bases sitting between them. The length of the CDR3 is 12 residues. DNA for the CDR3: TGTGCCAGCAGCCGAGTTGCCGGCGAGCAGTACTTC. The encoded protein is CASSRVAGEQYF.

This clone was observed at least ten times. The genes are TRBV7-9 and TRBJ1-2, with 8 bases aligning to TRBD1. The V gene end was trimmed by 5 bases and the J gene end by 6 bases; junction bases not matched to a gene: 8. CDR1 SEHNR and CDR2 FQNEAQ come from the germline V gene (reference sequence). The CDR3 is 14 residues long. In DNA, the CDR3 is TGTGCCAGCAGCCCCTTGGACAGGGTGAATGGCTACACCTTC. Residues: CASSPLDRVNGYTF. Together with reference TRBV7-9 and TRBJ1-2, the CDR3 gives the full variable domain: DTGVSQNPRHKITKRGQNVTFRCDPISEHNRLYWYRQTLGQGPEFLTYFQNEAQLEKSRLLSDRFSAERPKGSFSTLEIQRTEQGDSAMYLCASSPLDRVNGYTFGSGTRLTVV.

V usage is TRBV4-1 and J usage is TRBJ1-1, with 7 bases identical to TRBD1. The CDR3 contains 16 residues. The V gene end was trimmed by 0 bases and the J gene end by 0 bases; junction bases not matched to a gene: 4. Germline CDR1 reads MGHRA; CDR2 reads YSYEKL. CDR3 sequence: CASSQEIRGVNTEAFF. In nucleotides, the CDR3 is TGCGCCAGCAGCCAAGAGATCAGGGGGGTGAACACTGAAGCTTTCTTT.

The chain carries TRBV12-3 or TRBV12-4 and TRBJ1-1; TRBD1 matches 8 bases. This CDR3 has 13 residues. V shed 5 bases and J 8 bases; nucleotides not matched to a gene: 7. The CDR3 coding sequence is TGTGCCAGCAGTAGAAACAGGGGGGAAGAAGCTTTCTTT. It is translated as CASSRNRGEEAFF.

The CDR3 DNA sequence: TGTGCCACCAGCAGAGGGGCCGGGACAGGGGGCACTGAAGCTTTCTTT. Translated: CATSRGAGTGGTEAFF. The chain couples TRBV15 to TRBJ1-1, with 11 bases identical to TRBD1. V shed 1 base and J 4 bases; nucleotides not matched to a gene: 5. The germline V gene encodes CDR1 LNHNV and CDR2 YYDKDF (reference sequence). The CDR3 contains 16 residues.

Only a few counts were recorded for this clone. The J gene is TRBJ1-2, the V gene TRBV30; 7 nucleotides line up with TRBD1. Trimming cost V 3 bases and J 6 bases; bases outside gene matches: 4. Germline V gene data show CDR1 as GTSNPN and CDR2 as SVGIG (reference sequence). The CDR3 has 12 amino acids. CDR3 region: CAWRGQTDGYTF. The CDR3 nucleotides are TGTGCCTGGAGGGGACAGACTGATGGCTACACCTTC. Using reference TRBV30 and TRBJ1-2 for the parts outside the CDR3, the full variable domain is SQTIHQWPATLVQPVGSPLSLECTVEGTSNPNLYWYRQAAGRGLQLLFYSVGIGQISSEVPQNLSASRPQDRQFILSSKKLLLSDSGFYLCAWRGQTDGYTFGSGTRLTVV.

The rearrangement links TRBV27 to TRBJ2-3; 9 bases align to TRBD1. Trimming at V came to 2 bases and at J to 3 bases, leaving 0 bases not matched to a gene. This CDR3 comprises 14 residues. Looked up from germline, CDR1 is MNHEY and CDR2 is SMNVEV (reference sequence). The CDR3, as DNA: TGTGCCAGCAGTTTAGGGACAGGGACAGATACGCAGTATTTT. This sequence encodes CASSLGTGTDTQYF.

The chain uses TRBV6-5 and TRBJ2-2; TRBD2 is a possible D gene (6 bases). CDR1 and CDR2 from the germline V gene are MNHEY and SVGAGI. CDR3 size: 14 residues. Trimming took 10 bases from V and 0 from J, leaving 12 bases between them. In DNA form, the CDR3 reads TGTGCCACCCTTTGGAGGGCGAACACCGGGGAGCTGTTTTTT. Translation gives CATLWRANTGELFF.

The V call is TRBV11-2, the J call TRBJ2-5, with no clear D. The CDR3 is 11 amino acids. V lost 5 bases and J lost 3, with 4 bases in between. Per germline, CDR1 SGHAT and CDR2 FQNNGV. CDR3 nucleotide sequence: TGTGCCAGCAGCCCAAAAGAGACCCAGTACTTC. It encodes CASSPKETQYF.

This clone has a handful of counts. CDR3 residues: CASRVRGNTGELFF. DNA for the CDR3: TGTGCCAGCAGGGTCCGGGGGAACACCGGGGAGCTGTTTTTT. V gene TRBV2 combines with J gene TRBJ2-2, with D maybe TRBD2 (5 bases). Per the germline V gene, CDR1 is SNHLY and CDR2 is FYNNEI. V lost 6 bases and J lost 1, with 9 bases in between. The CDR3 runs 14 residues.

The chain links TRBV6-4 to TRBJ2-1; 15 positions agree with TRBD2. The J segment lost 10 bases and the V segment lost 6 bases, leaving 4 bases of the junction unmatched. This CDR3 has 14 amino acids. Germline CDR1 reads MRHNA; CDR2 reads SNTAGT. The CDR3 DNA sequence: TGTGCCAGCAGCGGACTAGCGGGGGGGCGGGAGCAGTTCTTC. Translation: CASSGLAGGREQFF.

The V and J genes are TRBV14 and TRBJ1-2; tentative D call: TRBD1 (5 bases). V shed 4 bases and J shed 2 bases, with 14 bases lying between them. Germline assignment: CDR1 SGHDN and CDR2 FVKESK. The CDR3 contains 15 residues. DNA of the CDR3: TGTGCCAGCAGCCGGGGGAGGGTCCCCAACTATGGCTACACCTTC. This gives the protein CASSRGRVPNYGYTF.

This chain connects TRBV19 to TRBJ1-1; 9 nucleotides align to TRBD1. CDR3 length equals 15 residues. The germline gives CDR1 LNHDA, CDR2 SQIVND (reference sequence). The junction had 8 bases not matched to a gene; V was cut back by 6 bases and J by 3 bases. CDR3 in DNA: TGTGCCAGTAGCCGAACAGGGGGCCGGGACACTGAAGCTTTCTTT. It is translated as CASSRTGGRDTEAFF.

J is TRBJ1-6 and V is TRBV27; 9 positions match TRBD1. The germline V gene encodes CDR1 MNHEY and CDR2 SMNVEV (reference sequence). The CDR3 loop spans 16 amino acids. V trimming: 4 bases; J trimming: 6 bases; junction bases outside the gene matches: 7. In DNA, the CDR3 is TGTGCCAGCAGTTATACGACAGGGGGGATTAATTCACCCCTCCACTTT. It encodes CASSYTTGGINSPLHF.

The rearrangement links TRBV11-2 to TRBJ1-4; D is possibly TRBD1 (6 bases). CDR1 and CDR2 (germline): SGHAT, FQNNGV. The V end was cut by 1 base, the J end by 8 bases, with 11 bases between. The CDR3 is 14 amino acids. CDR3 in amino acids: CASSLGGQVEKLFF. The CDR3 DNA follows: TGTGCCAGCAGCTTAGGGGGGCAGGTCGAAAAACTGTTTTTT.

The J gene is TRBJ2-7, the V gene TRBV7-2; TRBD1 matches at 8 bases. This CDR3 spans 13 amino acids. V lost 5 bases, J lost 3 bases, and 3 bases stayed unmatched. Germline loops: CDR1 SGHTA, CDR2 FQGNSA. The CDR3 loop is CASSHGQGYEQYF. CDR3 nucleotide sequence: TGTGCCAGCAGCCACGGACAGGGCTACGAGCAGTACTTC.

The chain couples TRBV7-2 to TRBJ1-3; D is possibly TRBD1 (5 bases). Trimming shortened V by 3 bases and J by 2 bases, and 17 bases separated the two germline ends. In germline, CDR1 is SGHTA, CDR2 FQGNSA. The CDR3 consists of 17 residues. The CDR3 is CASSFIFSGGAGNTIYF. DNA of the CDR3: TGTGCCAGCAGCTTCATATTTTCGGGGGGTGCTGGAAACACCATATATTTT.

This clone has just one count. V gene TRBV27 combines with J gene TRBJ1-6, with 7 nucleotides matching TRBD1. J was trimmed by 15 bases and V by 2 bases; bases with no gene match: 7. Germline values: CDR1 MNHEY, CDR2 SMNVEV (reference sequence). CDR3 length: 13 amino acids. DNA of the CDR3: TGTGCCAGCAGTTTACGACAGGGTTTGGACCTCCACTTT. Translating gives CASSLRQGLDLHF.

V usage is TRBV5-1 and J usage is TRBJ2-7; tentative D call: TRBD2 (6 bases). In germline, CDR1 is SGHRS, CDR2 YFSETQ. The CDR3 consists of 14 residues. Trimming took 0 bases from V and 6 from J, leaving 13 bases between them. The CDR3 DNA is TGCGCCAGCAGCTTGGTAAATGGGGGGACCGAGCAGTACTTC. It yields the protein CASSLVNGGTEQYF.